This T cell receptor (beta chain) derives from a study of T cell changes during pregnancy in multiple sclerosis. The method was immunoSEQ multiplex PCR; TCRdb's version includes in-frame clones alone and lacks a portion of them. The sample carries about 55,000 clones, 80% to 90% recorded once. The V and J ends lost 7 bases and 1 base respectively, with 10 bases between them. This CDR3 region has 13 residues. Germline-derived CDR1 and CDR2 are LNHDA and SQIVND (reference sequence). The sequences come from CD4+ T cells from peripheral blood mononuclear cells, collected in the first trimester of pregnancy. The rearrangement links TRBV19 to TRBJ1-1; D might be TRBD1 (6 bases). This TCR was sampled from a female donor with multiple sclerosis, enrolled in a pregnancy study. The CDR3 region is CASTGQPNTEAFF. CDR3 nucleotides: TGTGCCAGTACCGGACAGCCGAACACTGAAGCTTTCTTT.